Listed below are T cell receptor beta chains from one sample, sequenced in a study of blood T cell repertoires in COVID-19. Sequencing was performed with immunoSEQ multiplex PCR; in TCRdb, only in-frame clones are kept and a portion is missing. The sample holds about 190,000 clones, around 79% seen once. Sequenced input: peripheral blood. The receptor source for this set is a man aged 45-65 years who had recovered from COVID-19. The CDR3 runs from the conserved cysteine through the conserved F or W. Fields, in order: D gene, clone size, J gene, V gene, CDR3 DNA, CDR3 protein. D genes are given only for firm matches. Size is omitted from some rows. Given values are once, few, many or a class for expanded clones.

>TRBD1|once|TRBJ2-7|TRBV27
TGTGCCAGCAGCCCTAGGACAGGGATCTTCTACGAGCAGTACTTC
CASSPRTGIFYEQYF
>.|.|TRBJ1-2|TRBV7-9
TGTGCCAGCAGCTTCGAGGGAAACTATGGCTACACCTTC
CASSFEGNYGYTF
>TRBD2|.|TRBJ2-7|TRBV19
TGTGCCAGTAGTATCTGGGGGGGTTCAGGGACCGAGCAGTACTTC
CASSIWGGSGTEQYF
>.|few|TRBJ2-5|TRBV30
TGTGCCTGGGTGGGGCAGGCTCAAGAGACCCAGTACTTC
CAWVGQAQETQYF
>TRBD2|.|TRBJ2-1|TRBV6-5
TGTGCCAGCCACAAAAGCGGGGGTATGAATGAGCAGTTCTTC
CASHKSGGMNEQFF
>.|.|TRBJ1-1|TRBV6-2/TRBV6-3
TGTGCCAGCAGTTTGATGGGCAACACTGAAGCTTTCTTT
CASSLMGNTEAFF
>.|.|TRBJ1-3|TRBV7-9
TGTGCCAGCAGCTTATTGTTCCGGCGGCCGGGTTCTGGAAACACCATATATTTT
CASSLLFRRPGSGNTIYF
>.|once|TRBJ1-2|TRBV6-5
TGTGCCAGCAATTCAGCTAACCGGGACTATGGCTACACCTTC
CASNSANRDYGYTF
>.|.|TRBJ2-2|TRBV27
TGTGCCAGCAGTTTAGTAGTAGCCACCGGGGAGCTGTTTTTT
CASSLVVATGELFF
>TRBD1|.|TRBJ1-1|TRBV18
TGTGCCAGCTCCCTCTCCGGGACAGCACTGAACACTGAAGCTTTCTTT
CASSLSGTALNTEAFF
>.|.|TRBJ2-4|TRBV19
TGTGCCAGTAATTCTCTCCGGACGGGAGTAGCCAAAAACATTCAGTACTTC
CASNSLRTGVAKNIQYF
>.|.|TRBJ2-2|TRBV19
TGTGCCAGTATCGACCTCAAAGGGAGGAACACCGGGGAGCTGTTTTTT
CASIDLKGRNTGELFF
>.|.|TRBJ1-5|TRBV27
TGTGCCAGCCGTGGGGGGGATCAGCCCCAGCATTTT
CASRGGDQPQHF